This T cell receptor beta chain derives from a study of neurological immune-mediated disorders (dated by TCRdb to about 2019). Describing the broader study: The study compared peripheral blood TCR-beta repertoires of HTLV-I-associated myelopathy (HAM/TSP) patients, multiple sclerosis patients and healthy controls using UMI-based sequencing. Longitudinal samples, technical triplicates and paired sorted CD4+ and CD8+ T-cell subsets, alongside PBMC samples, were included among the roughly 100 TCR-beta libraries. Of the approximately 68 subjects in the cohort, approximately 15 were HAM/TSP patients, approximately 35 were multiple sclerosis patients, and about 20 were healthy controls. General study outcomes and caveats: TCR clonal expansion was greatest in HAM/TSP patients and smallest in MS patients, who ranked below even healthy controls. Across subjects, expanded clones never shared an identical CDR3 amino acid sequence, which suggests that the TCR-beta repertoires in every group were private.

The CDR1 and CDR2 encoded by the germline V gene are SGHVS and FQNEAQ. V loses 5 bases of germline sequence and J loses 5 bases, and the interval between the two ends is 10 bases. Counted from cysteine to phenylalanine, this CDR3 has 13 amino acids. Only the CDR3 part of the read is kept: 39 bases, read in frame from the first base. cDNA synthesis used template-switch 5'RACE with a primer carrying a 10-nucleotide random unique molecular identifier tagging each TCR transcript. Each sequencing run produced over 160 million TCR-beta sequences covering 15-18 subjects. The RNeasy kit was used to extract total RNA. The KAPA Real-time Library Amplification kit was used to amplify TCR-beta VDJ regions with primers for the TCR constant region and the 5'RACE anchor. Sample indexes and Illumina adaptors were added in a first PCR, after which library yield was increased in a second PCR. After Ampure bead purification, the roughly 650 bp TCR product was size-selected on a 2% E-gel SizeSelection system. Library quality was checked on a Bioanalyzer, concentration was measured with Qubit, and libraries were quantified with the Kapa Library Quantification kit before pooling. An Illumina HiSeq 2500 sequenced the libraries paired-end 2 x 150 bp. To increase sequence diversity, roughly 24-31% phiX was spiked into each library pool. In the original analysis: Quality-filtered reads were processed with the UMI-based MiGEC pipeline, which removed over 75% of raw TCR sequences during error correction. VDJ genes were aligned to IMGT germline references, and clonotypes were defined by unique CDR3 amino acid sequence plus V-J genes. Clonal expansion, Shannon diversity and CDR3 relatedness were evaluated with VDJtools (CalcPairwiseDistances, ClusterSamples), while phylogenetic trees were built in CLCbio workbench. Using coefficient-of-variation modelling across technical triplicates, the study counted a clone as expanded if it had at least 8 unique UMIs. The public reads were reanalyzed by TCRdb: fastp trimming at Q25, MiXCR alignment, in-frame beta chains only. Entries that share a CDR3 protein sequence are merged under the most common genes and DNA. In this record, the V and J calls reflect TCRdb's handling and not the investigators' own analysis. For this sample there are about 27,000 distinct CDR3 sequences; over 20% appear just once. The ten top clones hold around 16% of the sample.

There are many counts of this clonotype. The antigen it recognizes is unknown. No base-level quality is on record; no much larger clone is a single base apart. The healthy controls were volunteers from a blood bank in Maryland, USA. For unsorted PBMC libraries, 2 million PBMCs were used after storage in RNAlater at -80 degrees C until RNA extraction. PBMCs were separated from peripheral blood using Ficoll-Hypaque density gradient centrifugation and then cryopreserved in liquid nitrogen. The chain is assembled from TRBV7-8 and TRBJ2-1, with no confident D gene call. What was sequenced was PBMCs. The receptor's source is a woman between 55 and 75 years old in good health. The CDR3 protein: CASSPFNDNEQFF. The DNA sequence follows: TGTGCCAGCAGCCCGTTCAACGACAATGAGCAGTTCTTC.